This TCR beta chain was retrieved from a study of Graves' ophthalmopathy and Graves' hyperthyroidism. Study-level information: At the time of initial diagnosis and before any treatment, peripheral blood was collected. The study's findings and limits: The blood repertoire also included most expanded thyroid clonotypes above 0.001 frequency. The model predicted progression of ophthalmopathy with a sensitivity of approximately 68%, and its specificity was about 76%.

CDR3 length: 14 residues. Germline CDR1 is MNHEY and CDR2 is SVGAGI. V was pared by 2 bases and J by 5 bases, with 13 bases between. At least ten counts were recorded for this clonotype. The antigen is undetermined. A diagnosis was made from clinical symptoms together with serum thyroxine, TRAb, thyroid ultrasound and orbital computed tomography. Using RNA transcripts, the TCR beta CDR3 regions were amplified. Scientists carried out first-round RT-PCR using HTBI primers and then a second-round multiplex PCR. TCRdb re-analysed the multiplex PCR reads in MiXCR, keeping a single row per CDR3 protein. Among fewer than 350,000 distinct CDR3 sequences, roughly 16% were seen once, and the ten largest hold over 9%.

The TCR comes from an adult man with Graves' ophthalmopathy. V gene TRBV6-5 combines with J gene TRBJ2-7; maybe TRBD2 (5 bases). Material: peripheral blood. For the CDR3, the DNA is TGTGCCAGCAGTTACAGGGAGACGTTAGACGAGCAGTACTTC. Amino acids: CASSYRETLDEQYF.